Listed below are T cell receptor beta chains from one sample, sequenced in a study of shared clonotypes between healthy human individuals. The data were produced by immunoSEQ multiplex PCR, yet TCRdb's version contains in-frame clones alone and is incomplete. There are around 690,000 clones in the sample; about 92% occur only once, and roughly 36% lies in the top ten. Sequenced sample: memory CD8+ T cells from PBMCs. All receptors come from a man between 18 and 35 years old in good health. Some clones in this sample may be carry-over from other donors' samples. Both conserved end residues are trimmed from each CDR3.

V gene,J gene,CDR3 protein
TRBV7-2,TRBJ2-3,ASGLTAWGAVQY
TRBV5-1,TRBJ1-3,ASSPRVGSGNTIY
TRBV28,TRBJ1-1,ASSLFLGHNTEAF
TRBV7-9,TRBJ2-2,ASSLKSKAGELF
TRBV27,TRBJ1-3,ASSPNSGTGNTIY
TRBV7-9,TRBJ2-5,ASSLVGYQETQY
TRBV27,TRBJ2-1,ASSFGRENSYNEQF
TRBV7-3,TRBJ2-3,ASSLNGATDTQY
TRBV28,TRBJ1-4,ASSLQDTHEKLF
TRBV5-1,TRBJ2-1,ASSHYGGSEREQF
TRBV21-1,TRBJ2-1,ASRTDEQF
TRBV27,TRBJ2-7,ASSGIRDRGYEQY
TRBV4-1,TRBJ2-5,ASSQDGDPHVGTQY
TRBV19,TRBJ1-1,ASSMGTGVYTEAF
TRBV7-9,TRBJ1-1,ASSLGLGPEGAF
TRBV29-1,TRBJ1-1,SVDDRSIMNTEAF
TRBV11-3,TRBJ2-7,ASSPSGPNPGVVYEQY
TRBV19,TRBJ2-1,ASIGTSGSNSYNEQF
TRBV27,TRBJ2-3,ASSSTGGWSDTQY
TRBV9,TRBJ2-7,ASAPPRADASYEQY
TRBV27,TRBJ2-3,ASSPDRGVTDTQY
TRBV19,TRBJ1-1,ATWNTEAF
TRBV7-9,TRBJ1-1,ASSPILTEAF
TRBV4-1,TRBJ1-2,ASSKTGGVYGYT
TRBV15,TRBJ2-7,ATSRGGRGLYEQY
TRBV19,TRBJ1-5,ASSFQGRYQPQH
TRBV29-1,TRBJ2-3,SVGGPTTDTQY
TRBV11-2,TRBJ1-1,ASSLNLAGVGNTEAF
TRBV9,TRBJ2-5,ASSEGHKETQY
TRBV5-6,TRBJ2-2,ASSPGLAGLNTGELF
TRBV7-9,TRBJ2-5,ASSLAGRGLQQETQY
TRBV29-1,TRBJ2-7,SVLDSTSGSSYEQY
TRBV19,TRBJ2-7,ASSIDFTPRNRGHGYEQY
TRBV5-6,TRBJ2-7,ASSLRPGGSYEQY
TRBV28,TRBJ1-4,ASSLPVGGDDEKLF
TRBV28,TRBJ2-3,ASSFRRKRTDTQY
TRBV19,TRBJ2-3,ASSIRLAGRMGDTQY
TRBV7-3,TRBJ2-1,ASSLVGGSNEQF
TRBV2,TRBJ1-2,ASSEGAVEVYGYT
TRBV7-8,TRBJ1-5,ASSFGLEFEPQH
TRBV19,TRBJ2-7,ASSITLAVSYEQY
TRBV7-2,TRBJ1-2,ASSLIDAPNYGYT
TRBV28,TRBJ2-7,ASSFQAGGSYEQY
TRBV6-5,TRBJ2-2,ASSYYGLASTGELF
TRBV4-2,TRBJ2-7,ASSQDPSGTLSNYEQY
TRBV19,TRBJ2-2,ASSIDPATGELF
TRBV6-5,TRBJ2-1,ASSISGGYNEQF
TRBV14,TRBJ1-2,ASSPLFRGPYGYT
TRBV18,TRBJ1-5,ASSPPGQGQPQH
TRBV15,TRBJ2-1,ATSRVLAGDNEQF
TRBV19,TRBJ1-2,ASSYMDTTGGYT
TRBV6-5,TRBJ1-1,ASTGLGDAF
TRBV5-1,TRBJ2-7,ASSPPDGSYEQY
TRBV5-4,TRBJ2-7,ASSRIGQGGSYEQY
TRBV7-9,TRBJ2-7,ASSLASSGNTLEQY
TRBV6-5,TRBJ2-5,ASSPDQETQY
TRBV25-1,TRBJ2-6,ASSDWGTGGPGANVLT